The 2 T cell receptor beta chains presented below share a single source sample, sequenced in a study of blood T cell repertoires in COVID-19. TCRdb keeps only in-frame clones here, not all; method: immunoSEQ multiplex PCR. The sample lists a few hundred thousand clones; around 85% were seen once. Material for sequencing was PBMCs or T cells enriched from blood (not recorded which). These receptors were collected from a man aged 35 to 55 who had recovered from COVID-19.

The CDR3 DNA is TGCGCCAGCAACGGACTAGCGACCACTAGCACAGATACGCAGTATTTT. It specifies CASNGLATTSTDTQYF. V is TRBV4-1 and J is TRBJ2-3; 9 bases are a match to TRBD2. There are 16 residues in the CDR3. J lost 0 bases, V lost 7 bases, and 8 bases had no gene match. The V gene's germline CDR1 is MGHRA and CDR2 YSYEKL.

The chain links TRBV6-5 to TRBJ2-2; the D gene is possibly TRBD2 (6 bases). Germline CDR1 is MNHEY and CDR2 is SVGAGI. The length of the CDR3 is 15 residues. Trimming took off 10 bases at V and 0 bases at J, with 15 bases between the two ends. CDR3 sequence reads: CATSRGLPNTGELFF. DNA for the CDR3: TGTGCCACCTCACGGGGACTTCCGAACACCGGGGAGCTGTTTTTT.